This TCR beta chain was recovered during a study of blood T cell repertoires in COVID-19. Overall study context: Italy, Spain and the United States were the sources of the convalescent and acute COVID-19 samples.

V lost 3 bases and J lost 1; bases outside the gene matches: 3. Germline CDR1 reads MNHNS; CDR2 reads SASEGT. The CDR3 covers 15 residues. As handled by the study authors: Quantification of nucleated cells was approximated via reference gene primer amplification. Clones were sequenced by immunoSEQ multiplex PCR, and TCRdb holds only the in-frame ones, with some missing. The V and J calls and clone size are taken from that table; D and trimming were inferred from the DNA. The top ten clones hold 5.5% to 8% of a sample with around 300,000 clones, about 90% of them seen once. Sample: peripheral blood. This TCR was recovered from a woman aged 45-65 years with COVID-19, enrolled during active disease. The chain links TRBV6-1 to TRBJ1-1; 9 bases agree with TRBD1. The CDR3 DNA sequence: TGTGCCAGCAGTGAGGGGACAGGGACGAACACTGAAGCTTTCTTT. Amino acids: CASSEGTGTNTEAFF.